One sample yielded the 8 T cell receptor beta chains listed below, sequenced in a study of cytomegalovirus exposure and HLA in healthy donors. The PCR had 60 Vbeta and 13 Jbeta primers. Produced via immunoSEQ multiplex PCR; TCRdb's table is partial and in-frame only. The data contain about 62,000 clones, over 70% of them singletons. The sequencing input was PBMCs. The receptors come from a man in his sixties in good health and CMV-seropositive.

The genes are TRBV5-1 and TRBJ2-5; 11 bases agree with TRBD2. V shed 2 bases and J 11 bases; nucleotides not matched to a gene: 8. From germline, CDR1 is SGHRS and CDR2 YFSETQ. The CDR3 runs 14 residues. The CDR3 spells CASSLLAGEIGQYF. The CDR3 region has the DNA TGCGCCAGCAGCTTACTAGCGGGAGAGATCGGGCAGTACTTC.

V and J are TRBV18 and TRBJ2-7; 9 bases fit TRBD1. Germline V CDR1 and CDR2: KGHSH, LQKENI. This CDR3 contains 19 residues. Germline trimming cut 3 bases from V and 6 bases from J; bases unmatched to any gene: 21. The CDR3 sequence: CASSPYSDVGTGKGFEQYF. CDR3 bases: TGTGCCAGCTCACCCTATTCGGATGTGGGGACAGGGAAAGGTTTCGAGCAGTACTTC. Together with reference TRBV18 and TRBJ2-7, the CDR3 gives the full variable domain: NAGVMQNPRHLVRRRGQEARLRCSPMKGHSHVYWYRQLPEEGLKFMVYLQKENIIDESGMPKERFSAEFPKEGPSILRIQQVVRGDSAAYFCASSPYSDVGTGKGFEQYFGPGTRLTVT.

The rearrangement links TRBV4-1 to TRBJ1-6; TRBD1 might be the D (5 bases). In germline, CDR1 is MGHRA, CDR2 YSYEKL. Trimming pared 4 bases from V and 2 bases from J, leaving 15 bases between. The CDR3 loop spans 17 amino acids. The DNA for the CDR3 is TGCGCCAGCAGCCCGTCAGTAGGGGATCCCTATAATTCACCCCTCCACTTT. Translated, it gives CASSPSVGDPYNSPLHF.

The chain joins TRBV6-5 to TRBJ1-1; possibly TRBD1 for D (5 bases). This CDR3 comprises 15 residues. Germline V CDR1 and CDR2: MNHEY, SVGAGI. Trimming left V 10 bases short and J 1 base short, with 19 bases between. The CDR3 reads CATSPGGSGNTEAFF. The DNA for the CDR3 is TGTGCCACCTCTCCGGGGGGGTCGGGGAACACTGAAGCTTTCTTT.

This clone was counted between two and nine times. The chain carries TRBV5-1 and TRBJ2-5, with 9 bases lining up with TRBD1. Unmatched junction bases numbered 2, after V lost 1 base and J lost 4 bases. The V gene's germline CDR1 is SGHRS and CDR2 YFSETQ. The CDR3 contains 14 residues. DNA for the CDR3: TGCGCCAGCAGCTTGACAGGGGGCGCAGAGACCCAGTACTTC. As protein: CASSLTGGAETQYF. Looking up the rest from reference TRBV5-1 and TRBJ2-5 gives the full variable domain: KAGVTQTPRYLIKTRGQQVTLSCSPISGHRSVSWYQQTPGQGLQFLFEYFSETQRNKGNFPGRFSGRQFSNSRSEMNVSTLELGDSALYLCASSLTGGAETQYFGPGTRLLVL.

This clone appeared a few times. J is TRBJ1-4 and V is TRBV27; 8 bases match TRBD1. Per the germline V gene, CDR1 is MNHEY and CDR2 is SMNVEV (reference sequence). This CDR3 has 15 amino acids. Losses at the gene ends were 5 bases for V and 6 bases for J; bases not matched to a gene: 8. The CDR3 coding sequence is TGTGCCAGCAGTCAAGGGACAGGATATGATGAAAAACTGTTTTTT. Translating gives CASSQGTGYDEKLFF.

The chain combines TRBV2 with TRBJ2-5; tentative D call: TRBD1 (6 bases). Trimming left V 2 bases short and J 5 bases short, with 12 bases between. CDR1 SNHLY and CDR2 FYNNEI come from the germline V gene. CDR3 length: 14 amino acids. The CDR3 region has the DNA TGTGCCAGCAGTGAAACAGGGACGAGGGAGACCCAGTACTTC. It specifies CASSETGTRETQYF.

In the case of this clone: One junction end does not reproduce the germline sequence, and a read error may be involved. The chain combines TRBV7-7 with TRBJ2-5; 10 positions agree with TRBD2. CDR1 is SSHAT and CDR2 is FNYEAQ in the germline V gene (reference sequence). This CDR3 has 15 amino acids. Here the CDR3 reads CASSFSGGLQETQYF. The CDR3 DNA sequence: TGTGCTAGCAGTTTTAGCGGGGGGCTACAAGAGACCCAGTACTTC.